The 3 T cell receptor beta chains below all came from one sample that was sequenced in a study of shared T cell receptors in the human thymus. Profiled with immunoSEQ multiplex PCR; TCRdb holds only in-frame clones, not every one. The table includes over 650,000 clones, more than 70% detected once. The sample was also linked to a second study, of human thymus T cells.

The sequenced sample consisted of thymocytes. These receptors were obtained from a boy in the first two years of life with a congenital heart defect.

The rearrangement joins TRBV28 to TRBJ1-5; 7 bases align to TRBD1. The germline CDR1 and CDR2 sequences are MDHEN and SYDVKM. V dropped 6 bases and J dropped 0; count of bases not matched to a gene: 8. This CDR3 contains 16 residues. The CDR3 is CASSRYRDSSNQPQHF. DNA of the CDR3: TGTGCCAGCAGCCGCTACAGGGACAGTAGCAATCAGCCCCAGCATTTT. The whole variable domain, remainder taken from reference TRBV28 and TRBJ1-5, is DVKVTQSSRYLVKRTGEKVFLECVQDMDHENMFWYRQDPGLGLRLIYFSYDVKMKEKGDIPEGYSVSREKKERFSLILESASTNQTSMYLCASSRYRDSSNQPQHFGDGTRLSIL.

The rearrangement uses TRBV25-1 and TRBJ1-2; D gene unclear. The CDR3 runs to 13 residues. Germline CDR1 reads MGHDK; CDR2 reads SYGVNS. V lost 0 bases and J lost 7, with 9 bases in between. The CDR3 DNA sequence: TGTGCCAGCAGTGAATATATAGGAGTTGGCTACACCTTC. It encodes CASSEYIGVGYTF.

The chain recombines TRBV10-3 with TRBJ2-7; TRBD2 matches at 9 bases. The germline V gene has CDR1 ENHRY and CDR2 SYGVKD. The CDR3 is 15 residues long. The V segment lost 7 bases and the J segment 2 bases; nucleotides outside the gene matches: 9. The CDR3 nucleotides read TGTGCCATCAATACTTCTGGCGGGAGGGCCTACGAGCAGTACTTC. This gives the protein CAINTSGGRAYEQYF.